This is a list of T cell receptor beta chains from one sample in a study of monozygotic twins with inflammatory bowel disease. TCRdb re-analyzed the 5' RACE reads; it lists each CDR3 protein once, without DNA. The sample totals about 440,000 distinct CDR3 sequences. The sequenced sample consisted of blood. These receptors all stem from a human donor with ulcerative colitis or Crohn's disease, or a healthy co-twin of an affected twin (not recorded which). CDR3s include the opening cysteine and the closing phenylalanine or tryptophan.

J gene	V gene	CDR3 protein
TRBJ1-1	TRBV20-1	CSARDAETNTEAFF
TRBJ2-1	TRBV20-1	CSARDIRGNEQFF
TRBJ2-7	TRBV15	CATSPTGTSFGEQYF
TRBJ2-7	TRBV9	CASSVGVLGYEQYF
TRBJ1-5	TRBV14	CASSLVGERSNQPQHF
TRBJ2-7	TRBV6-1	CASRGGQGGSYEQYF
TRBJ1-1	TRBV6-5	CASSYHTGGGAEAFF
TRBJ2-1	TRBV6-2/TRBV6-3	CASSPTPGGTARNYNEQFF
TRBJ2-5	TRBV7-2	CASRDQRRSETQYF
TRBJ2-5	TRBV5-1	CASSPQIPRETQYF
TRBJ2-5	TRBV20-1	CSARGWAQGQETQYF
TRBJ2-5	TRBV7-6	CASSLERVTQYF
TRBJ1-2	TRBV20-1	CSASQGGQNSYRGYTF
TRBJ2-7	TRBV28	CASRGPNSYEQYF
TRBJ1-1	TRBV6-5	CASKRTMNTEAFF
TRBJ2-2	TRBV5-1	CASSLVSGGELFF
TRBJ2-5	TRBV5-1	CASNFGGEETQYF
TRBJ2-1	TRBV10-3	CALKGASGGGEQFF
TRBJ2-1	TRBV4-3	CASSQDRNSGSWGDEQFF
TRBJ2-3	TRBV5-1	CASRAQGETRDTQYF
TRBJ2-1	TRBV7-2	CASSSAGTAINEQFF
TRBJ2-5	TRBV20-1	CSAPPTGRARTKETQYF
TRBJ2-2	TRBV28	CVSSLGGNTGELFF
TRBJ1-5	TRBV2	CASSGGGQSNQPQHF
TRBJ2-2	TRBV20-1	CSAKPGQLPNTGELFF
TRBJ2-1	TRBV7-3	CASSLGMGGRSYNEQFF
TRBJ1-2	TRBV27	CASNPDGSLYGYTF
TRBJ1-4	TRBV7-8	CASSEWGPPNEKLFF
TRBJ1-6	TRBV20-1	CSARDRPGGSLHF
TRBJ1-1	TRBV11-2	CASSLDLGAGEAFF
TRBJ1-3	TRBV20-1	CSARDAELAGNTIYF
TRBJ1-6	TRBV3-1	CASSQDHRTGPNSPLHF
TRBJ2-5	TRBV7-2	CASSLVGTGPLSTQYF
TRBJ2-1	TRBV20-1	CSARGGGAVGNEQFF
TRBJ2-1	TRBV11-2	CASSPRIWTGTGRNEQFF
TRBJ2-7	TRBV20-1	CSAEELGRTSSYEQYF
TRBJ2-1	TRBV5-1	CASSFWTGGYNEQFF
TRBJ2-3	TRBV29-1	CSVQLLPEGTDTQYF
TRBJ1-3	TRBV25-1	CASSPNRDRGNTIYF
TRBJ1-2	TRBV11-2	CASSLARDRGSYTF
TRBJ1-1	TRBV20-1	CSASVLNTEAFF
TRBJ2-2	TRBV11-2	CASSLQGGGTGELFF
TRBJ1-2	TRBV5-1	CASSRTGLGWGYTF
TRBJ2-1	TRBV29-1	CSVPQREGNNEQFF
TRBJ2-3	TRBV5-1	CASSKGLAGGDTDTQYF
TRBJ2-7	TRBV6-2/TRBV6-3	CASRQGLAGVYEQYF
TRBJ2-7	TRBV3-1	CASSLRTSGRAYEQYF
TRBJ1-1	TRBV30	CAWSVWLGRNTEAFF
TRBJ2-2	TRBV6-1	CASTLGLAGTGELFF
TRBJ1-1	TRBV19	CASPPPGRTEAFF
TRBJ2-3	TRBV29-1	CSVFDRATDTQYF
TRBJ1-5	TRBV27	CASSQLGQPQHF
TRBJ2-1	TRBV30	CASLPSADHNEQFF
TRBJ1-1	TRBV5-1	CASSGGRSTAEAFF